The TCR beta chain described here comes from a study of CD8 T cells in Susac syndrome. CD8+ and CD4+ blood T cells underwent TCR beta sequencing. Included as multiple sclerosis controls were treatment-naive patients who had stable or active relapsing-remitting disease. While CD8+ and CD4+ T cells were isolated negatively, TEMRA cells were enriched by FACS. Random hexamers were used to reverse transcribe an amount of about 0.45 to 1 ug RNA. Amplification of TCR beta CDR3 spanned 54 Vbeta and 13 Jbeta via immunoSEQ multiplex PCR. Using its own MiXCR run on the immunoSEQ multiplex PCR reads, TCRdb lists one record per CDR3 protein. The data show hundreds of thousands of distinct CDR3 sequences, approximately 85% seen once. The specimen was CD8+ T cells from PBMCs. This clonotype was sampled from a human donor with multiple sclerosis.

CDR3 nucleotides: TGTGCCAGCAGCGAATGGGGGGCTGGCGGAGCTAGCACAGATACGCAGTATTTT. Its translation is CASSEWGAGGASTDTQYF. The chain recombines TRBV13 with TRBJ2-3; D is possibly TRBD1 or TRBD2 (6 bases each). The germline gives CDR1 PRHDT, CDR2 FYEKMQ (reference sequence). The V gene lost 5 bases and the J gene lost 0 bases, with 21 bases spanning the gap. CDR3 length: 18 residues.